A selection of T cell receptor beta chains follows, all from one sample in a study of identical twins. One entry per CDR3 protein, called by TCRdb with MiXCR from the 5' RACE reads. The sample consists of about 200,000 distinct CDR3 sequences, more than 6.5% of them appearing once. The sample also formed part of further work on yellow fever vaccine responses in identical twins.

The sample taken for sequencing was memory (CD45RO+) T cells sorted from blood. The receptor source for this set is a woman younger than 35 in good health. Both conserved end residues are part of each CDR3. A D gene is named only where the DNA matches it firmly. Clone size, where shown, is once, few, many, or a class for clones that have expanded.

D	size	V	J	CDR3	DNA
TRBD1	-	TRBV6-2/TRBV6-3	TRBJ2-3	CASSWGQTYTDTQYF	TGTGCCAGCAGTTGGGGACAGACCTACACAGATACGCAGTATTTT
TRBD1	few	TRBV5-5	TRBJ2-5	CASSLDRVETQYF	TGTGCCAGCAGCCTGGACAGGGTAGAGACCCAGTACTTC
TRBD1	-	TRBV20-1	TRBJ1-1	CSAPPPGQGKAFF	TGCAGTGCACCACCACCGGGACAGGGGAAAGCTTTCTTT
-	few	TRBV28	TRBJ2-6	CASSPRGRGTGSGANVLTF	TGTGCCAGCAGTCCAAGGGGGCGGGGGACGGGATCTGGGGCCAACGTCCTGACTTTC
TRBD2	many	TRBV28	TRBJ2-3	CASSLTSGYTDTQYF	TGTGCCAGCAGTTTGACTAGCGGGTACACAGATACGCAGTATTTT
-	many	TRBV27	TRBJ1-4	CASSLVFNEKLFF	TGTGCCAGCAGTTTAGTGTTTAATGAAAAACTGTTTTTT
TRBD1	-	TRBV7-9	TRBJ1-4	CASSPRRGQGGEKLFF	TGTGCCAGCAGCCCCCGACGGGGACAGGGCGGCGAAAAACTGTTTTTT
-	many	TRBV2	TRBJ2-2	CARGRGQLDTGELFF	TGTGCCCGTGGCCGTGGACAGCTGGACACCGGGGAGCTGTTTTTT
TRBD2	many	TRBV24-1	TRBJ2-3	CATSKSGGATDTQYF	TGTGCCACCAGTAAAAGCGGGGGGGCCACAGATACGCAGTATTTT
TRBD2	few	TRBV15	TRBJ2-2	CATSSYASGRGTGELFF	TGTGCCACCAGCAGCTACGCTAGCGGGAGAGGTACCGGGGAGCTGTTTTTT
TRBD1	-	TRBV7-8	TRBJ1-4	CASSLGGTAEKLFF	TGTGCCAGCAGCTTAGGAGGGACAGCGGAAAAACTGTTTTTT
TRBD2	few	TRBV4-2	TRBJ2-7	CASSQPGLAGKEQYF	TGTGCCAGCAGCCAACCGGGACTAGCGGGAAAAGAGCAGTACTTC
TRBD2	few	TRBV4-3	TRBJ2-2	CASSQDSGGSGTGELFF	TGCGCCAGCAGCCAAGATAGTGGCGGGAGTGGTACCGGGGAGCTGTTTTTT
-	many	TRBV5-1	TRBJ1-1	CASNAEPLLNTEAFF	TGCGCCAGCAATGCAGAACCCCTCTTGAACACTGAAGCTTTCTTT
-	many	TRBV6-1	TRBJ2-3	CASSVTADTQYF	TGTGCCAGCAGTGTGACGGCAGATACGCAGTATTTT
-	many	TRBV5-1	TRBJ2-3	CASSTGTTGDTQYF	TGCGCCAGCAGCACAGGGACTACGGGAGATACGCAGTATTTT